The sequence of this T cell receptor beta chain was determined in a study of cytomegalovirus exposure and HLA in healthy donors. Notes on the study in general: CMV serostatus was the sole immune exposure data available.

The germline CDR1 and CDR2 sequences are SGHTA and FQGNSA. This CDR3 spans 13 amino acids. V gave up 1 base and J gave up 5 bases, with 8 bases separating them. The PCR used 60 Vbeta and 13 Jbeta primers. Method: immunoSEQ multiplex PCR; TCRdb's copy keeps in-frame clones and lacks some. Of over 85,000 clones listed, about four fifths are singletons. For this clone: The antigen remains unidentified. The same CDR3 arises from other DNA sequences in this sample as well.

J is TRBJ1-2 and V is TRBV7-2, with D possibly TRBD1 on 5 matching bases. The sample taken for sequencing was PBMCs. This clonotype originated in a female donor in good health and CMV-seropositive. The CDR3 DNA reads as TGTGCCAGCAGCTTAGACGGGGGATATGGCTACACCTTC. The encoded protein is CASSLDGGYGYTF.